What follows are 27 T cell receptor beta chains derived from one specimen sequenced in a study of blood T cell repertoires in COVID-19. Assay used: immunoSEQ multiplex PCR; TCRdb lists only in-frame clones, some missing. In the table there are 220,000 or so clones, roughly 80% of which are singletons. Source material: peripheral blood. These receptor sequences come from a woman aged 55 to 70 with acute or convalescent COVID-19.

This clone was recorded a few times. The CDR3 bases are TGTGCCAGAAGCTTGGCACAGGGCGGCACTGAAGCTTTCTTT. Protein: CARSLAQGGTEAFF. The rearrangement links TRBV5-3 to TRBJ1-1, with D possibly being TRBD1 (6 bases). TRBV5-3 counts as an open reading frame of uncertain function. V shed 0 bases and J shed 4 bases, with 10 bases lying between them. The CDR3 extends over 14 amino acids.

The chain links TRBV3-1 (or the pseudogene TRBV3-2) to TRBJ1-1; D is ambiguous. Trimming removed 3 bases from V and 4 bases from J, with 6 bases in between. CDR1 is LGHDT and CDR2 is YNNKEL in the germline V gene (reference sequence). This CDR3 has 12 residues. CDR3 protein: CASSHGVTEAFF. The DNA of the CDR3 is TGTGCCAGCAGCCACGGGGTCACTGAAGCTTTCTTT.

The chain is built from TRBV7-6 and TRBJ2-2; 8 positions agree with TRBD1. This CDR3 contains 15 residues. The J segment lost 1 base and the V segment lost 6 bases, leaving 4 bases of the junction unmatched. The germline CDR1 and CDR2 sequences are SGHVS and FNYEAQ. For the CDR3, the DNA is TGTGCCAGCAGAGCCGGGACAGGGAACACCGGGGAGCTGTTTTTT. Protein sequence: CASRAGTGNTGELFF.

The CDR3 protein is CASSFSLAGLTYEQYF. CDR3 sequence (DNA): TGTGCCAGCAGTTTCTCCCTAGCGGGGCTAACCTACGAGCAGTACTTC. The chain recombines TRBV28 with TRBJ2-7; 9 bases map to TRBD2. This CDR3 contains 16 residues. With 3 bases clipped from V and 2 bases from J, the junction kept 8 bases outside the gene matches. Per germline, CDR1 MDHEN and CDR2 SYDVKM.

This chain links TRBV30 with TRBJ2-2, with D uncertain. The CDR3 length is 14 residues. CDR1 is GTSNPN, CDR2 SVGIG, per germline (reference sequence). Trimming cost V 2 bases and J 3 bases, with 10 bases left between them. The CDR3 protein is CAWSKGAYTGELFF. CDR3 in DNA: TGTGCCTGGAGTAAAGGAGCGTACACCGGGGAGCTGTTTTTT.

The rearrangement joins TRBV2 to TRBJ1-5, with 11 bases fitting TRBD1. CDR3 length: 15 amino acids. J lost 4 bases, V lost 4 bases, and 3 bases had no gene match. The germline CDR1 and CDR2 sequences are SNHLY and FYNNEI. The chain's CDR3 is CASSADRGLNQPQHF. The CDR3, as DNA: TGTGCCAGCAGTGCGGACAGGGGGCTTAATCAGCCCCAGCATTTT.

The chain combines TRBV7-2 with TRBJ1-2; D is ambiguous. The CDR3 runs to 13 residues. V lost 5 bases and J 5 bases, leaving 12 bases between the germline ends. Germline lookup yields CDR1 SGHTA and CDR2 FQGNSA. DNA for the CDR3: TGTGCCAGCAGCACGGCTGCCAGGTATGGCTACACCTTC. Protein sequence: CASSTAARYGYTF.

The gene calls are TRBV6-1 and TRBJ1-4, with D possibly TRBD1 on 6 matching bases. CDR1 MNHNS and CDR2 SASEGT come from the germline V gene. CDR3 size: 14 residues. The V gene lost 7 bases and the J gene lost 7 bases, with 16 bases spanning the gap. The CDR3 DNA sequence: TGTGCCAGCACTAGAGGGGGTTCGGGTGAAAAACTGTTTTTT. This translates into CASTRGGSGEKLFF.

The chain employs TRBV4-1 and TRBJ1-2; 9 nucleotides align to TRBD1. CDR3 length: 14 amino acids. Looked up from germline, CDR1 is MGHRA and CDR2 is YSYEKL. The V gene end was trimmed by 4 bases and the J gene end by 6 bases; junction bases not matched to a gene: 6. This CDR3 is CASSLQGQGDGYTF. As DNA, the CDR3 is TGCGCCAGCAGCCTACAGGGACAGGGAGATGGCTACACCTTC.

The rearrangement joins TRBV5-6 to TRBJ1-1; TRBD1 might be the D (5 bases). V was shortened by 2 bases and J by 10 bases, with 9 bases between the two germline ends. This CDR3 has 11 amino acids. Germline values: CDR1 SGHDT, CDR2 YYEEEE. The CDR3 DNA sequence: TGTGCCAGCAGCTTCGGGGGGGTAGCTTTCTTT. It specifies CASSFGGVAFF. Combining the CDR3 with reference TRBV5-6 and TRBJ1-1 gives the whole variable domain DAGVTQSPTHLIKTRGQQVTLRCSPKSGHDTVSWYQQALGQGPQFIFQYYEEEERQRGNFPDRFSGHQFPNYSSELNVNALLLGDSALYLCASSFGGVAFFGQGTRLTVV.

The genes are TRBV4-1 and TRBJ2-3; 9 bases align to TRBD2. This CDR3 has 16 amino acids. The J segment lost 8 bases and the V segment lost 2 bases, leaving 11 bases of the junction unmatched. From germline, CDR1 is MGHRA and CDR2 YSYEKL. CDR3 DNA: TGCGCCAGCAGCCAAAGTACCGGGACTAGCTCTGGTACGCAGTATTTT. It codes for CASSQSTGTSSGTQYF.

CDR3 sequence reads: CASSQQPGGRRNYGYTF. CDR3 sequence (DNA): TGTGCCAGCAGCCAACAACCAGGGGGCAGGCGGAACTATGGCTACACCTTC. This chain connects TRBV3-1 (or the pseudogene TRBV3-2) to TRBJ1-2, with 8 bases aligning to TRBD1. Germline V gene sequence: CDR1 LGHDT, CDR2 YNNKEL (reference sequence). Trimming at V came to 2 bases and at J to 2 bases, leaving 10 bases not matched to a gene. The CDR3 length is 17 residues.

The rearrangement joins TRBV10-3 to TRBJ2-1, with TRBD1 matching over 7 bases. The germline V gene has CDR1 ENHRY and CDR2 SYGVKD. The trim removed 4 bases at V and 2 bases at J, leaving 5 bases unmatched. The CDR3 runs to 15 residues. CDR3: CAISGRTGAYNEQFF. The CDR3 bases are TGTGCCATCAGTGGTCGGACAGGTGCCTACAATGAGCAGTTCTTC.

The chain has TRBV5-6 and TRBJ1-4, with D possibly being TRBD1 (5 bases). Germline assignment: CDR1 SGHDT and CDR2 YYEEEE. The CDR3 extends over 13 amino acids. The V end was cut by 0 bases, the J end by 7 bases, with 7 bases between. CDR3 coding DNA: TGTGCCAGCAGCTTGGGGGGCAGTGAAAAACTGTTTTTT. The encoded protein is CASSLGGSEKLFF.

CDR3 DNA: TGCGCCAGCAGCCAAGACTTTCGACTAGCGGGGAGGTCTGGGGCCAACGTCCTGACTTTC. Its translation is CASSQDFRLAGRSGANVLTF. The chain carries TRBV4-1 and TRBJ2-6, with 11 bases fitting TRBD2. Looked up from germline, CDR1 is MGHRA and CDR2 is YSYEKL. The CDR3 is 20 residues long. The V gene end was trimmed by 0 bases and the J gene end by 1 base; junction bases not matched to a gene: 8.

This clone occurred a few times. The chain employs TRBV5-6 and TRBJ2-2; 9 positions match TRBD1. The CDR3 totals 14 residues. Germline lookup yields CDR1 SGHDT and CDR2 YYEEEE. With 4 bases clipped from V and 6 bases from J, the junction kept 4 bases outside the gene matches. In DNA form, the CDR3 reads TGTGCCAGCAGCCCGGACAGGGGTGCCGGGGAGCTGTTTTTT. Residues: CASSPDRGAGELFF.

The V gene is TRBV20-1, the J gene TRBJ1-2; 9 positions agree with TRBD1. The germline CDR1 and CDR2 sequences are DFQATT and SNEGSKA (reference sequence). The junction had 16 bases not matched to a gene; V was cut back by 3 bases and J by 8 bases. The CDR3 runs 16 residues. The CDR3 sequence is CSASETGGGGTMGYTF. In nucleotides, the CDR3 is TGCAGTGCTAGTGAGACAGGGGGAGGAGGGACTATGGGCTACACCTTC.

The rearrangement uses TRBV2 and TRBJ1-2; possibly TRBD1 for D (6 bases). The germline gives CDR1 SNHLY, CDR2 FYNNEI. The CDR3 sequence is 13 residues long. With 6 bases removed from V and 9 bases from J, the gap between germline ends came to 17 bases. The CDR3 DNA is TGTGCCAGCAGCTGGAAACCAGGGGACAGCTACACCTTC. Protein sequence: CASSWKPGDSYTF.

The V and J genes are TRBV28 and TRBJ1-2; D gene uncertain. This CDR3 spans 13 amino acids. Germline V CDR1 and CDR2: MDHEN, SYDVKM. Trimming stripped 5 bases from V and 5 bases from J, with 12 bases between. The CDR3 nucleotides are TGTGCCAGCAGTCTCACCGAACATTATGGCTACACCTTC. Its translation: CASSLTEHYGYTF.

The chain combines TRBV5-4 with TRBJ2-3; D is uncertain. From germline, CDR1 is SGHNT and CDR2 YYREEE (reference sequence). This CDR3 has 14 residues. The V end was cut by 9 bases, the J end by 1 base, with 15 bases between. The DNA for the CDR3 is TGTGCCACCACTGCGGAATTCGGCACAGATACGCAGTATTTT. Amino acid sequence: CATTAEFGTDTQYF.

This clone occurred once. V usage is TRBV9 and J usage is TRBJ1-2; 9 bases are shared with TRBD1. From germline, CDR1 is SGDLS and CDR2 YYNGEE. The CDR3 runs to 15 residues. Unmatched junction bases numbered 9, after V lost 1 base and J lost 8 bases. CDR3 in DNA: TGTGCCAGCAGCGTAAGACAGGGGGGTGAAAAGGGCTACACCTTC. It yields the protein CASSVRQGGEKGYTF.

This clone was seen more than once but under ten times. This chain connects TRBV4-1 to TRBJ1-2; TRBD1 agrees at 11 bases. Trimming took 0 bases from V and 2 from J; bases not matched to a gene: 8. CDR1 is MGHRA and CDR2 is YSYEKL in the germline V gene. The length of the CDR3 is 18 residues. The CDR3, as DNA: TGCGCCAGCAGCCAAGAGAGTGGACAGGGGGCAAGGAACTATGGCTACACCTTC. Residues: CASSQESGQGARNYGYTF.

The chain's CDR3 is CASSAGQGAMNQETQYF. CDR3 DNA sequence: TGTGCCAGTAGTGCCGGGCAGGGGGCCATGAACCAAGAGACCCAGTACTTC. V and J are TRBV19 and TRBJ2-5, with 8 bases identical to TRBD1. The germline CDR1 and CDR2 sequences are LNHDA and SQIVND (reference sequence). V dropped 5 bases and J dropped 0; count of bases not matched to a gene: 11. CDR3 size: 17 residues.

The chain recombines TRBV9 with TRBJ2-1; TRBD1 is a possible D gene (6 bases). V gave up 0 bases and J gave up 8 bases, with 15 bases separating them. Germline V gene data show CDR1 as SGDLS and CDR2 as YYNGEE. CDR3 length equals 15 residues. The CDR3, as DNA: TGTGCCAGCAGCGTAGTACAGGGACGGGGCGATGAGCAGTTCTTC. As protein: CASSVVQGRGDEQFF.

This clone was recorded a few times. The chain uses TRBV5-1 and TRBJ1-4; tentative D call: TRBD1 (6 bases). V was shortened by 7 bases and J by 8 bases, with 15 bases between the two germline ends. Germline CDR1 and CDR2: SGHRS and YFSETQ. This CDR3 has 13 amino acids. The CDR3 reads CASSGHAEEKLFF. The DNA for the CDR3 is TGCGCCAGCTCGGGACACGCAGAAGAAAAACTGTTTTTT.

The chain carries TRBV5-1 and TRBJ1-3; possible D gene TRBD1, 5 bases. CDR1 and CDR2 from the germline V gene are SGHRS and YFSETQ. The CDR3 is 15 residues long. The V gene lost 2 bases and the J gene lost 0 bases, with 9 bases spanning the gap. The CDR3 region has the DNA TGCGCCAGCAGCTTAGGGGATATCTCTGGAAACACCATATATTTT. Protein sequence: CASSLGDISGNTIYF.

The chain recombines TRBV6-5 with TRBJ2-7, with D perhaps TRBD1 (5 bases). Germline V gives CDR1 MNHEY, CDR2 SVGAGI. The CDR3 has 14 residues. The ends were cut back, 5 bases at V and 3 bases at J, with 14 bases in the middle. In DNA form, the CDR3 reads TGTGCCAGCAGTCCCCGACAGAAAATCTACGAGCAGTACTTC. Amino acid sequence: CASSPRQKIYEQYF.